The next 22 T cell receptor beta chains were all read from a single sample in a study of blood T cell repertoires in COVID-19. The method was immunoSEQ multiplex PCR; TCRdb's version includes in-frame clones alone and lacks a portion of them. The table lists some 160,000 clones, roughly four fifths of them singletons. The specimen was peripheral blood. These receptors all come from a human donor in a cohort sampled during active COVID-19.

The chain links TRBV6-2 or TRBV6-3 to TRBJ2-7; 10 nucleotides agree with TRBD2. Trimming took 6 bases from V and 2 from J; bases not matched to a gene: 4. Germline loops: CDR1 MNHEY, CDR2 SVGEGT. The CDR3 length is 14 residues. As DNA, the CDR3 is TGTGCCAGCAGCCTGGGACTAGCGACCTACGAGCAGTACTTC. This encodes CASSLGLATYEQYF.

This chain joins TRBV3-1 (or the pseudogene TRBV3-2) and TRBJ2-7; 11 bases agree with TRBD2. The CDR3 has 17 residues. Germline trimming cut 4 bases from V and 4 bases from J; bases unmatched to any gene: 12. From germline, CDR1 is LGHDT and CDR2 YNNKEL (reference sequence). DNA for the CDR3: TGTGCCAGCAGCCCTCCACTAGCGGGGGCCAGATGGTACGAGCAGTACTTC. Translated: CASSPPLAGARWYEQYF.

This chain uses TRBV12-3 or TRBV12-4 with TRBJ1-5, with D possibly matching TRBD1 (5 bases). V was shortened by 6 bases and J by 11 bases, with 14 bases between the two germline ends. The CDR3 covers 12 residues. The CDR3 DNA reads TGTGCCAGCAGCCACGGGGGATCATCCCAGCATTTT. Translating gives CASSHGGSSQHF.

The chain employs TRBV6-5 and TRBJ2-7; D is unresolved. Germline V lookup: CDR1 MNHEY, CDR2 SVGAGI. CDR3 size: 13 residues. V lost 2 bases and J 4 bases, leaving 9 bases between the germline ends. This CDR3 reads CASSYPPGYEQYF. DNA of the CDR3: TGTGCCAGCAGTTACCCCCCCGGTTACGAGCAGTACTTC.

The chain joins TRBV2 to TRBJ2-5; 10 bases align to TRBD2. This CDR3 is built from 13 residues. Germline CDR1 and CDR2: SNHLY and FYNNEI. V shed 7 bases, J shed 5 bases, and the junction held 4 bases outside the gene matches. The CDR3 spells CASMSSGRETQYF. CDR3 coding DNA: TGTGCCAGCATGAGTAGCGGGAGGGAGACCCAGTACTTC.

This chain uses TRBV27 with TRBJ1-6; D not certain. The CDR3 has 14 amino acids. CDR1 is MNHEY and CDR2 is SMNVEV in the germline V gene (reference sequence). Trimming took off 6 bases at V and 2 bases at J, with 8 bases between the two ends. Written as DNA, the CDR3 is TGTGCCAGCAGCTCAGTGACCTATAATTCACCCCTCCACTTT. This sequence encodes CASSSVTYNSPLHF.

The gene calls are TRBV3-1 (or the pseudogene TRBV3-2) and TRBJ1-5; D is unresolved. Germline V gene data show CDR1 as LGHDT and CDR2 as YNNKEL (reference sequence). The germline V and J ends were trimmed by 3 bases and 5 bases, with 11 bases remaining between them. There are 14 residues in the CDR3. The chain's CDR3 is CASSHRTTDQPQHF. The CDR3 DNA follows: TGTGCCAGCAGCCACCGCACCACTGATCAGCCCCAGCATTTT.

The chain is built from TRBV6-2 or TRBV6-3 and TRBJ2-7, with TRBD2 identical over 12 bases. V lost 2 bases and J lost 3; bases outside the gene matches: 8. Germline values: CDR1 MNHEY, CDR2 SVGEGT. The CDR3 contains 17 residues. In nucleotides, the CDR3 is TGTGCCAGCAGTTACAGGTCTAGCGGGGGGGCCGGCTACGAGCAGTACTTC. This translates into CASSYRSSGGAGYEQYF.

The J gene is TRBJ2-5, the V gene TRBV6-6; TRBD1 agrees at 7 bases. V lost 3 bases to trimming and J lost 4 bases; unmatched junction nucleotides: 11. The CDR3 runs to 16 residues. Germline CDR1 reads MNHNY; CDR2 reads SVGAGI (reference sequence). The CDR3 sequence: CASSYQSRGIGETQYF. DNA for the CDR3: TGTGCCAGCAGTTATCAGTCCAGGGGGATAGGAGAGACCCAGTACTTC.

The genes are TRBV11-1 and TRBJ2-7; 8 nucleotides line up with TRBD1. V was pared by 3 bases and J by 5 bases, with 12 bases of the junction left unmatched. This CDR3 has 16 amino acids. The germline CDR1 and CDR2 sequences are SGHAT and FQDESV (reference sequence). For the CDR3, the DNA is TGTGCCAGCAGCTTGCCTCAGGGGGCGATCGGCCACGAGCAGTACTTC. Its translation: CASSLPQGAIGHEQYF.

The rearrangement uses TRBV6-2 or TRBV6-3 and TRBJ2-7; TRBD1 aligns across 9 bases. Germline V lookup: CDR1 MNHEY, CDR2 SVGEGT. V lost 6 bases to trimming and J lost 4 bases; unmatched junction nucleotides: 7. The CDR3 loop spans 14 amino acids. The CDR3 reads CASSPGQGMYEQYF. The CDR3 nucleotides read TGTGCCAGCAGCCCCGGACAGGGGATGTACGAGCAGTACTTC.

CDR3 nucleotides: TGTGCCAGCAGTTTAACAGATACCACTGAAGCTTTCTTT. Translating it yields CASSLTDTTEAFF. The chain has TRBV12-3 or TRBV12-4 and TRBJ1-1; no clear D. Trimming cost V 2 bases and J 4 bases, with 8 bases left between them. The CDR3 runs to 13 residues.

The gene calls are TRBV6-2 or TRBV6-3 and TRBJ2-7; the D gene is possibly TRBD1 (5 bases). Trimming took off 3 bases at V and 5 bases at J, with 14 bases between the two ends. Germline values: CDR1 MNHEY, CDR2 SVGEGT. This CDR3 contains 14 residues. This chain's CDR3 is CASSYSKGRNEQYF. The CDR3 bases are TGTGCCAGCAGTTATTCGAAGGGGCGCAACGAGCAGTACTTC.

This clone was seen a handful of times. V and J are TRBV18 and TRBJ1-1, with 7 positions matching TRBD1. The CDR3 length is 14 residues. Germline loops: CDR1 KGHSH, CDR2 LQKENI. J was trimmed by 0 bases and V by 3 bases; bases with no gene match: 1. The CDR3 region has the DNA TGTGCCAGCTCACCCAGGGGGTTGAACACTGAAGCTTTCTTT. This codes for CASSPRGLNTEAFF.

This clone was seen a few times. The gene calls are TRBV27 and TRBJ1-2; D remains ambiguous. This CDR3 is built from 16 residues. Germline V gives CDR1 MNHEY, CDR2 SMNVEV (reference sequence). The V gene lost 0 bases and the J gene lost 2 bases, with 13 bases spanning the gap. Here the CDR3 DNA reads TGTGCCAGCAGTTTATCCCTCATCCCTGGCAACTATGGCTACACCTTC. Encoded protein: CASSLSLIPGNYGYTF.

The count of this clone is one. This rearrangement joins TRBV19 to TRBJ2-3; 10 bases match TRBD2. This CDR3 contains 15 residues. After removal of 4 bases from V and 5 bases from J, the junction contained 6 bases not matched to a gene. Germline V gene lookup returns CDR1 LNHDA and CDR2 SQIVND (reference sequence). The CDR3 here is CASSTVAGGLDTQYF. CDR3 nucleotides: TGTGCCAGTAGTACGGTAGCGGGAGGTCTAGATACGCAGTATTTT.

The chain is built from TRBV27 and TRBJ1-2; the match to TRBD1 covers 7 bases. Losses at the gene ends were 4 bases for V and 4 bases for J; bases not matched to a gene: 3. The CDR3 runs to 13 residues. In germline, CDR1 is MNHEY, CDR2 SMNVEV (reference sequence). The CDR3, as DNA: TGTGCCAGCAGTTCGACAGGGCCCTATGGCTACACCTTC. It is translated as CASSSTGPYGYTF.

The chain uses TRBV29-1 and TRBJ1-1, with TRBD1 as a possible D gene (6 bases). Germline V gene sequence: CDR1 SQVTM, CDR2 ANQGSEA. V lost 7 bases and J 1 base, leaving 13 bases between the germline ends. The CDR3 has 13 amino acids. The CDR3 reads CSADRDTNTEAFF. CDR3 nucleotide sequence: TGCAGCGCCGACCGGGACACGAACACTGAAGCTTTCTTT.

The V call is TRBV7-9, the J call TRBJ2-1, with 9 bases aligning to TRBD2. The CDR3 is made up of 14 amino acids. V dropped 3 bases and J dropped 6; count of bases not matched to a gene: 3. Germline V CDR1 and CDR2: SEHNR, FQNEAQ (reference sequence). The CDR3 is CASSLTSGANEQFF. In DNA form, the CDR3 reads TGTGCCAGCAGCTTGACTAGCGGAGCCAATGAGCAGTTCTTC.

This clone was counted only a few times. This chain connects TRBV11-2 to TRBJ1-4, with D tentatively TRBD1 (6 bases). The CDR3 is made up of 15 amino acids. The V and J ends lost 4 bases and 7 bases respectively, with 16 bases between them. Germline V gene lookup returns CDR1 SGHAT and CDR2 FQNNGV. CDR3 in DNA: TGTGCCAGCAGCTCCTACAGGGAATGGAGTGAAAAACTGTTTTTT. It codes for CASSSYREWSEKLFF.

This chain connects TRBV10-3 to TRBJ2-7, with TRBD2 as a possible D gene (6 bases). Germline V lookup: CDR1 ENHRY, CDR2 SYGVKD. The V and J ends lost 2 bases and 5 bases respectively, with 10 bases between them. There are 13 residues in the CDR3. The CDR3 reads CAISERTGDEQYF. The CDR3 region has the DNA TGTGCCATCAGTGAGAGGACGGGGGACGAGCAGTACTTC.

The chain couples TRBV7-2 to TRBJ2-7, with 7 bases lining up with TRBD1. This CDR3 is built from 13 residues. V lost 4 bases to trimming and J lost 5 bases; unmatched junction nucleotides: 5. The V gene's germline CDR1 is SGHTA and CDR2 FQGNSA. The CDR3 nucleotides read TGTGCCAGCAGCTATTCACAGGGGAACGAGCAGTACTTC. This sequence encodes CASSYSQGNEQYF. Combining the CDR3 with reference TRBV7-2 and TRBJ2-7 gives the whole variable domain GAGVSQSPSNKVTEKGKDVELRCDPISGHTALYWYRQSLGQGLEFLIYFQGNSAPDKSGLPSDRFSAERTGGSVSTLTIQRTQQEDSAVYLCASSYSQGNEQYFGPGTRLTVT.